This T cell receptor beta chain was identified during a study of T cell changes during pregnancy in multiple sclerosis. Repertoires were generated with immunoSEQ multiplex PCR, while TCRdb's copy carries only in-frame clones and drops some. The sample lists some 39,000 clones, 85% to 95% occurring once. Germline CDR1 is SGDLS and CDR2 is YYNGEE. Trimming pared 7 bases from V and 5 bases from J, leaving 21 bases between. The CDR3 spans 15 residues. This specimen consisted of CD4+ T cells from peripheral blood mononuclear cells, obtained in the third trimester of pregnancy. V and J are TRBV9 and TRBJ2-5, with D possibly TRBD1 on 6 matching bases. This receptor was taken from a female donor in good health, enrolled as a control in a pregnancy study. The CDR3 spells CASSQGQPGRETQYF. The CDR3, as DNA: TGTGCCAGCTCTCAAGGACAGCCGGGTAGGGAGACCCAGTACTTC.